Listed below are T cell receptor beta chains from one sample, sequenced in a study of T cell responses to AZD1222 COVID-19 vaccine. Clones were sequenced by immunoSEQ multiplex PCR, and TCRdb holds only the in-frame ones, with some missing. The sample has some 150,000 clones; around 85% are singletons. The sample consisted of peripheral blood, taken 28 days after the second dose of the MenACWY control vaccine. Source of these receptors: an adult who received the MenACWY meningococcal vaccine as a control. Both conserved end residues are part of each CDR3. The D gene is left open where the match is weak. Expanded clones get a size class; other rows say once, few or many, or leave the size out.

CASSGGLAGREAQYF | TGTGCCAGCAGCGGGGGACTAGCGGGCCGGGAGGCCCAGTACTTC | TRBJ2-5 | TRBV5-6 | . | TRBD2
CASSLDQGTYEQYF | TGTGCCAGCAGCTTGGATCAGGGAACCTACGAGCAGTACTTC | TRBJ2-7 | TRBV5-4 | . | .
CASSIGGTGDSGANVLTF | TGTGCCAGTAGTATAGGAGGGACAGGGGACTCTGGGGCCAACGTCCTGACTTTC | TRBJ2-6 | TRBV19 | . | TRBD1
CASSKGLDPGELFF | TGTGCCAGCAGCAAGGGACTAGATCCCGGGGAGCTGTTTTTT | TRBJ2-2 | TRBV5-6 | . | TRBD2
CASSAIVADNEQFF | TGTGCCAGCAGCGCCATAGTGGCGGACAATGAGCAGTTCTTC | TRBJ2-1 | TRBV2 | . | .
CASSFGTELNYGYTF | TGTGCCAGCAGTTTCGGGACAGAGCTTAACTATGGCTACACCTTC | TRBJ1-2 | TRBV28 | . | TRBD1
CASSPDRVGTGELFF | TGTGCCAGCAGCCCGGACAGGGTTGGTACCGGGGAGCTGTTTTTT | TRBJ2-2 | TRBV5-8 | once | TRBD1
CASSADRVGEKLFF | TGCGCCAGCAGCGCGGACAGGGTGGGAGAAAAACTGTTTTTT | TRBJ1-4 | TRBV5-1 | . | TRBD1
CAWSVRTGVSNQPQHF | TGTGCCTGGAGTGTCCGGACAGGGGTGAGCAATCAGCCCCAGCATTTT | TRBJ1-5 | TRBV30 | . | TRBD1
CASSLLTGTLGNEKLFF | TGTGCCAGTAGTCTCTTGACAGGGACTCTCGGTAATGAAAAACTGTTTTTT | TRBJ1-4 | TRBV19 | . | TRBD1
CASSERDNTEAFF | TGTGCCAGCAGTGAGAGGGATAACACTGAAGCTTTCTTT | TRBJ1-1 | TRBV6-4 | . | .
CASSQDLAAKGTQYF | TGCGCCAGCAGCCAAGATCTTGCAGCCAAAGGGACCCAGTACTTC | TRBJ2-5 | TRBV4-1 | . | .
CASSYSQSYEQYF | TGTGCCAGCAGTTACTCGCAGAGCTACGAGCAGTACTTC | TRBJ2-7 | TRBV6-5 | . | .
CASRPPGEALTDTQYF | TGTGCCAGCAGGCCCCCAGGGGAGGCCCTCACAGATACGCAGTATTTT | TRBJ2-3 | TRBV7-2 | . | .
CASSLSTGTTNYGYTF | TGCGCCAGCAGCTTGTCAACCGGGACAACGAACTATGGCTACACCTTC | TRBJ1-2 | TRBV5-1 | . | .
CASRSDRVTEAFF | TGCGCCAGCAGGTCCGACAGGGTCACTGAAGCTTTCTTT | TRBJ1-1 | TRBV10-2 | . | TRBD1
CASSLGGHYGYTF | TGTGCCAGCAGTTTGGGGGGCCACTATGGCTACACCTTC | TRBJ1-2 | TRBV28 | . | .
CATSDRGQGGTGELFF | TGTGCCACCAGTGATCGGGGACAGGGGGGGACCGGGGAGCTGTTTTTT | TRBJ2-2 | TRBV24-1 | once | TRBD1
CASSIGQNGHTDTQYF | TGTGCCAGTAGTATAGGTCAGAACGGCCACACAGATACGCAGTATTTT | TRBJ2-3 | TRBV19 | few | .
CATRGRNQETQYF | TGTGCCACCAGGGGCAGGAACCAAGAGACCCAGTACTTC | TRBJ2-5 | TRBV24-1 | . | .
CASSRGQGNTDTQYF | TGTGCCAGCTCACGCGGACAGGGTAACACAGATACGCAGTATTTT | TRBJ2-3 | TRBV18 | . | TRBD1
CSVEIVAGVEQFF | TGCAGCGTTGAAATTGTAGCGGGAGTTGAGCAGTTCTTC | TRBJ2-1 | TRBV29-1 | . | TRBD2
CASSQERKTGNTEAFF | TGCGCCAGCAGCCAAGAACGGAAGACAGGGAACACTGAAGCTTTCTTT | TRBJ1-1 | TRBV4-1 | . | .
CASSLGTASSSYEQYF | TGTGCCAGCAGCCTAGGGACGGCTTCGAGCTCCTACGAGCAGTACTTC | TRBJ2-7 | TRBV3-1/TRBV3-2 | . | .
CAWSVSYGCYQPQHF | TGTGCCTGGAGTGTTTCATACGGGTGCTATCAGCCCCAGCATTTT | TRBJ1-5 | TRBV30 | . | .
CASSSTNRGSSYNEQFF | TGTGCCAGCAGCTCGACCAACAGGGGGAGCTCCTACAATGAGCAGTTCTTC | TRBJ2-1 | TRBV7-2 | . | TRBD1
CASSPNADTQYF | TGTGCCAGCAGCCCAAACGCAGATACGCAGTATTTT | TRBJ2-3 | TRBV11-3 | . | .
CASSLGPTGKYGYTF | TGTGCCAGCAGCTTAGGCCCGACAGGGAAGTATGGCTACACCTTC | TRBJ1-2 | TRBV13 | . | TRBD1
CASSLGGGRYSYEQYF | TGTGCCAGCAGCCTCGGGGGGGGCCGGTACTCCTACGAGCAGTACTTC | TRBJ2-7 | TRBV27 | . | TRBD2
CASSQGVGGNQPQHF | TGTGCCAGCAGCCAGGGGGTCGGAGGCAATCAGCCCCAGCATTTT | TRBJ1-5 | TRBV11-2 | once | TRBD1
CASSQNSGETEAFF | TGTGCCAGCAGCCAAAATTCGGGGGAGACTGAAGCTTTCTTT | TRBJ1-1 | TRBV3-1/TRBV3-2 | . | .
CASSFTTGEQYF | TGTGCCAGCAGTTTCACGACGGGGGAGCAGTACTTC | TRBJ2-7 | TRBV6-5 | . | .
CASSHSGQGILGYGYTF | TGTGCCAGCAGCCACTCGGGACAGGGGATACTTGGCTATGGCTACACCTTC | TRBJ1-2 | TRBV3-1/TRBV3-2 | . | TRBD1
CAWNIGRGTEAFF | TGTGCCTGGAACATAGGGAGGGGCACTGAAGCTTTCTTT | TRBJ1-1 | TRBV30 | . | .
CSVHEVQGYTF | TGCAGCGTTCACGAGGTACAGGGCTACACCTTC | TRBJ1-2 | TRBV29-1 | . | .
CASKRQSGNQPQHF | TGTGCCAGTAAGAGACAATCCGGCAATCAGCCCCAGCATTTT | TRBJ1-5 | TRBV19 | . | .
CATMTSGSYNEQFF | TGTGCCACCATGACTAGCGGGAGTTACAATGAGCAGTTCTTC | TRBJ2-1 | TRBV25-1 | . | TRBD2
CASQSTSSPYEQYF | TGTGCCAGTCAATCGACTAGCTCGCCATACGAGCAGTACTTC | TRBJ2-7 | TRBV13 | . | TRBD2
CASSQVGGGGSRETQYF | TGTGCCAGCAGCCAAGTCGGGGGCGGGGGGTCTCGTGAGACCCAGTACTTC | TRBJ2-5 | TRBV4-2 | . | TRBD2
CATRTTDGNQPQHF | TGTGCCACCAGGACTACGGACGGCAATCAGCCCCAGCATTTT | TRBJ1-5 | TRBV6-5 | . | .
CASSQGWAARGETQYF | TGTGCCAGCAGCCAAGGATGGGCGGCGCGAGGAGAGACCCAGTACTTC | TRBJ2-5 | TRBV3-1/TRBV3-2 | . | .